The 27 T cell receptor beta chains in this list originate from one sample, sequenced in a study of blood T cell repertoires in COVID-19. Assay: immunoSEQ multiplex PCR; the TCRdb copy retains only in-frame clones and omits some. The sample holds 180,000 or so clones, about 86% seen once. The specimen sequenced was peripheral blood. All receptors come from an older woman with COVID-19, enrolled during active disease.

This chain connects TRBV4-1 to TRBJ2-1; D unclear. The CDR3 loop spans 11 amino acids. The V gene lost 1 base and the J gene lost 9 bases, with 4 bases spanning the gap. Germline-derived CDR1 and CDR2 are MGHRA and YSYEKL. The CDR3 DNA is TGCGCCAGCAGCCAAGGTCGTGAGCAGTTCTTC. Residues: CASSQGREQFF.

This sequence joins TRBV9 and TRBJ2-1; 8 bases map to TRBD2. V shed 2 bases and J 7 bases; nucleotides not matched to a gene: 8. Germline CDR1 reads SGDLS; CDR2 reads YYNGEE. The CDR3 has 15 amino acids. This CDR3 is CASSVFSLAENEQFF. The DNA for the CDR3 is TGTGCCAGCAGCGTGTTCTCACTAGCGGAGAATGAGCAGTTCTTC.

The chain combines TRBV4-1 with TRBJ2-1; the match to TRBD2 covers 8 bases. CDR1 and CDR2 from the germline V gene are MGHRA and YSYEKL. After removal of 0 bases from V and 6 bases from J, the junction contained 4 bases not matched to a gene. The CDR3 spans 15 residues. The chain's CDR3 is CASSQEGLVGNEQFF. The CDR3 DNA reads as TGCGCCAGCAGCCAAGAGGGACTAGTTGGCAATGAGCAGTTCTTC.

This clone was seen just once. The V gene is TRBV19, the J gene TRBJ1-2; 9 bases map to TRBD1. Germline values: CDR1 LNHDA, CDR2 SQIVND (reference sequence). This CDR3 has 15 amino acids. V lost 3 bases, J lost 8 bases, and 10 bases stayed unmatched. CDR3 region: CASSIGTGKKAGYTF. The DNA of the CDR3 is TGTGCCAGTAGTATCGGGACAGGGAAGAAGGCGGGCTACACCTTC.

The chain joins TRBV6-4 to TRBJ1-2; 7 nucleotides match TRBD1. V was pared by 6 bases and J by 4 bases, with 5 bases of the junction left unmatched. Germline CDR1 and CDR2: MRHNA and SNTAGT. This CDR3 is 13 amino acids long. The CDR3 spells CASSQTGSYGYTF. DNA of the CDR3: TGTGCCAGCAGCCAGACAGGGAGCTATGGCTACACCTTC.

CDR3 amino acids: CASSVVPSGDGNEQFF. The CDR3 nucleotides are TGTGCCAGCAGCGTAGTGCCTAGCGGGGACGGAAATGAGCAGTTCTTC. This rearrangement joins TRBV9 to TRBJ2-1; TRBD2 matches 9 bases. There are 16 residues in the CDR3. Germline values: CDR1 SGDLS, CDR2 YYNGEE. V lost 0 bases to trimming and J lost 7 bases; unmatched junction nucleotides: 8.

V and J are TRBV6-1 and TRBJ1-3; maybe TRBD1 (5 bases). The V gene's germline CDR1 is MNHNS and CDR2 SASEGT. Trimming shortened V by 4 bases and J by 0 bases, and 13 bases separated the two germline ends. The CDR3 is made up of 16 amino acids. CDR3 in DNA: TGTGCCAGCAGTGCCCAGGGACTGATCTCTGGAAACACCATATATTTT. It specifies CASSAQGLISGNTIYF.

CDR3 loop: CASSTYRSSYYGYTF. In DNA form, the CDR3 reads TGTGCCAGTAGTACCTACAGGAGTTCATACTATGGCTACACCTTC. The chain combines TRBV19 with TRBJ1-2, with a possible D match to TRBD1 (5 bases). Germline-derived CDR1 and CDR2 are LNHDA and SQIVND (reference sequence). This CDR3 comprises 15 residues. V was trimmed by 4 bases and J by 3 bases, leaving 15 bases between them.

The chain is built from TRBV30 and TRBJ2-7, with D hard to call. CDR1 GTSNPN and CDR2 SVGIG come from the germline V gene (reference sequence). This CDR3 spans 12 amino acids. V dropped 3 bases and J dropped 3 bases, with 9 bases sitting between them. For the CDR3, the DNA is TGTGCCTGGAGCGCGGCGGTCTACGAGCAGTACTTC. This translates into CAWSAAVYEQYF.

J is TRBJ2-1 and V is TRBV5-8; 13 nucleotides match TRBD2. The CDR3 is made up of 15 amino acids. The J segment lost 13 bases and the V segment lost 1 base, leaving 8 bases of the junction unmatched. Germline V CDR1 and CDR2: SGHTS, YDEGEE. The CDR3 sequence is CASSLRRLAGGRQFF. CDR3 DNA: TGTGCCAGCAGCTTGCGGCGACTAGCGGGAGGCCGACAGTTCTTC. Variable domain in full (rest from reference TRBV5-8 and TRBJ2-1): EAGVTQSPTHLIKTRGQQATLRCSPISGHTSVYWYQQALGLGLQFLLWYDEGEERNRGNFPPRFSGRQFPNYSSELNVNALELEDSALYLCASSLRRLAGGRQFFGPGTRLTVL.

The chain couples TRBV27 to TRBJ2-3; no reliable D call. The germline V and J ends were trimmed by 2 bases and 10 bases, with 10 bases remaining between them. Per the germline V gene, CDR1 is MNHEY and CDR2 is SMNVEV (reference sequence). This CDR3 region has 12 residues. CDR3 in DNA: TGTGCCAGCAGTTTAAAGGTCGGGTCGCAGTATTTT. Protein sequence: CASSLKVGSQYF.

This clone was observed a single time. This chain joins TRBV27 and TRBJ2-1, with 8 positions matching TRBD1. The germline V gene encodes CDR1 MNHEY and CDR2 SMNVEV (reference sequence). The length of the CDR3 is 16 residues. The junction had 17 bases not matched to a gene; V was cut back by 6 bases and J by 10 bases. The CDR3 is CASSLMGRGLAGEQFF. In DNA form, the CDR3 reads TGTGCCAGCAGCCTTATGGGCAGGGGGCTTGCGGGGGAGCAGTTCTTC.

The chain has TRBV15 and TRBJ2-1, with 7 nucleotides matching TRBD2. This CDR3 contains 15 residues. Germline CDR1 reads LNHNV; CDR2 reads YYDKDF (reference sequence). Trimming took 0 bases from V and 6 from J; bases not matched to a gene: 5. The CDR3 nucleotides are TGTGCCACCAGCAGAGACGGGACTACCTTCAATGAGCAGTTCTTC. This sequence encodes CATSRDGTTFNEQFF. Combining the CDR3 with reference TRBV15 and TRBJ2-1 gives the whole variable domain DAMVIQNPRYQVTQFGKPVTLSCSQTLNHNVMYWYQQKSSQAPKLLFHYYDKDFNNEADTPDNFQSRRPNTSFCFLDIRSPGLGDTAMYLCATSRDGTTFNEQFFGPGTRLTVL.

CDR3 protein: CASSLGLAGVPSTDTQYF. In DNA form, the CDR3 reads TGTGCCAGCAGTTTAGGACTAGCGGGGGTACCTAGCACAGATACGCAGTATTTT. The gene calls are TRBV28 and TRBJ2-3, with TRBD2 matching over 13 bases. The ends lost 2 bases at V and 0 bases at J; junction bases unmatched: 5. This CDR3 contains 18 residues. Germline assignment: CDR1 MDHEN and CDR2 SYDVKM.

This rearrangement joins TRBV11-2 to TRBJ1-1; D not certain. CDR1 is SGHAT, CDR2 FQNNGV, per germline. The CDR3 consists of 11 residues. Trimming pared 3 bases from V and 6 bases from J, leaving 5 bases between. CDR3 loop: CASSFHSEAFF. In DNA form, the CDR3 reads TGTGCCAGCAGCTTCCATTCTGAAGCTTTCTTT.

J is TRBJ1-6 and V is TRBV28; D may be TRBD1 (5 bases). Germline lookup yields CDR1 MDHEN and CDR2 SYDVKM. CDR3 size: 15 residues. Deletions cut 6 bases from V and 5 bases from J, with 14 bases between. The CDR3 bases are TGTGCCAGCAGCCTCGACAGCCCAAATAATTCACCCCTCCACTTT. Translation gives CASSLDSPNNSPLHF.

In this sample, this clone turned up a few times. The gene calls are TRBV12-3 or TRBV12-4 and TRBJ1-5, with D maybe TRBD1 (6 bases). The CDR3 consists of 13 residues. The V end lost 10 bases, the J end lost 7 bases, and 17 bases lay between the germline ends. Here the CDR3 reads CATSTPGAQPQHF. In DNA, the CDR3 is TGTGCCACCTCCACCCCAGGGGCCCAGCCCCAGCATTTT.

The chain has TRBV6-5 and TRBJ2-7; TRBD1 agrees at 7 bases. The CDR3 spans 14 residues. V dropped 6 bases and J dropped 1; count of bases not matched to a gene: 6. Germline V CDR1 and CDR2: MNHEY, SVGAGI. The CDR3 bases are TGTGCCAGCAGATCCCCGACAGGGTCCTACGAGCAGTACTTC. Its protein product is CASRSPTGSYEQYF.

The V gene is TRBV20-1, the J gene TRBJ2-7; 7 bases match TRBD2. Germline loops: CDR1 DFQATT, CDR2 SNEGSKA (reference sequence). CDR3 length: 14 amino acids. With V trimmed by 3 bases and J by 0 bases, 5 bases remained unmatched. Written as DNA, the CDR3 is TGCAGTGCTAGTGGAAGCGGGACCTCCTACGAGCAGTACTTC. This gives the protein CSASGSGTSYEQYF.

V and J are TRBV2 and TRBJ2-1; 7 positions match TRBD1. The CDR3 runs to 13 residues. V was clipped by 6 bases and J by 9 bases; unmatched bases: 8. CDR1 and CDR2 from the germline V gene are SNHLY and FYNNEI. In DNA form, the CDR3 reads TGTGCCAGCAGGGAGACAGGGTACGGTGAGCAGTTCTTC. Residues: CASRETGYGEQFF.

The chain has TRBV6-2 or TRBV6-3 and TRBJ1-5; D ambiguous. V gave up 2 bases and J gave up 7 bases, with 9 bases separating them. The CDR3 runs to 13 residues. The V gene's germline CDR1 is MNHEY and CDR2 SVGEGT. The CDR3 DNA sequence: TGTGCCAGCAGTTACAGCGAGTCGCAGCCCCAGCATTTT. Protein sequence: CASSYSESQPQHF.

This chain connects TRBV7-2 to TRBJ1-2; D uncertain. Germline V gene lookup returns CDR1 SGHTA and CDR2 FQGNSA. The CDR3 has 12 amino acids. V was pared by 4 bases and J by 6 bases, with 9 bases between. Here the CDR3 DNA reads TGTGCCAGCAGCTCGCAGATGGATGGCTACACCTTC. The encoded protein is CASSSQMDGYTF.

V and J are TRBV14 and TRBJ2-3; D is perhaps TRBD1 (5 bases). The CDR3 contains 17 residues. Trimming took off 2 bases at V and 4 bases at J, with 19 bases between the two ends. Per germline, CDR1 SGHDN and CDR2 FVKESK. In DNA, the CDR3 is TGTGCCAGCAGCCAAACGACAGCAGGGCCGTTGGCAGATACGCAGTATTTT. Translation: CASSQTTAGPLADTQYF.

The genes are TRBV2 and TRBJ2-2, with 7 bases fitting TRBD1. The V gene end was trimmed by 2 bases and the J gene end by 6 bases; junction bases not matched to a gene: 6. This CDR3 region has 15 residues. Germline loops: CDR1 SNHLY, CDR2 FYNNEI. Written as DNA, the CDR3 is TGTGCCAGCAGTGAATGGGACAGTCTATCCGGGGAGCTGTTTTTT. It yields the protein CASSEWDSLSGELFF.

This clone has a single count. V gene TRBV5-6 combines with J gene TRBJ2-7, with TRBD1 matching over 10 bases. Trimming took 4 bases from V and 1 from J; bases not matched to a gene: 11. This CDR3 spans 17 amino acids. Germline V lookup: CDR1 SGHDT, CDR2 YYEEEE. CDR3 sequence: CASSLRRTGGSSYEQYF. The DNA of the CDR3 is TGTGCCAGCAGCCTACGACGGACAGGGGGTAGTTCCTACGAGCAGTACTTC.

The chain combines TRBV10-3 with TRBJ1-1; D is undetermined. Germline CDR1 ENHRY, CDR2 SYGVKD. The CDR3 runs to 12 residues. V lost 8 bases to trimming and J lost 4 bases, with 11 bases between them. CDR3 DNA sequence: TGTGCCATCGGCGGGGTAGGCACTGAAGCTTTCTTT. Translation: CAIGGVGTEAFF.

The rearrangement joins TRBV15 to TRBJ2-1, with 9 bases identical to TRBD1. The CDR3 loop spans 16 amino acids. Germline V gene sequence: CDR1 LNHNV, CDR2 YYDKDF (reference sequence). Trimming took 0 bases from V and 7 from J; bases not matched to a gene: 7. CDR3 region: CATSRDRGQGFNEQFF. The CDR3 DNA is TGTGCCACCAGCAGAGATAGGGGACAGGGCTTTAATGAGCAGTTCTTC.